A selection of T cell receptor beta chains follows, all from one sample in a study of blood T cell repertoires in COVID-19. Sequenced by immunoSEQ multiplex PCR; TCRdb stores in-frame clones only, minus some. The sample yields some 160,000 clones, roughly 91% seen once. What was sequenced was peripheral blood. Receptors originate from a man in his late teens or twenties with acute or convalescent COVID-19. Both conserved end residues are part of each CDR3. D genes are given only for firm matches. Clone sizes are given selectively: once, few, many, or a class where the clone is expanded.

cdr3_nt: TGTGCCACCAGTGATTCACAGGGTAACGAGCAGTACTTC
cdr3_aa: CATSDSQGNEQYF
clone_size: -
j_call: TRBJ2-7
d_call: -
v_call: TRBV24-1

cdr3_nt: TGTGCCAGCAGCTTGTTACAGGGAGACACTGAAGCTTTCTTT
cdr3_aa: CASSLLQGDTEAFF
clone_size: -
j_call: TRBJ1-1
d_call: -
v_call: TRBV11-2

cdr3_nt: TGTGCCAGCAGAGGCGGTGAAGGCCGTAATTCACCCCTCCACTTT
cdr3_aa: CASRGGEGRNSPLHF
clone_size: -
j_call: TRBJ1-6
d_call: -
v_call: TRBV3-1/TRBV3-2

cdr3_nt: TGTGCCAGCACCGGGGGACTAGCGGGATCTCTAGATACGCAGTATTTT
cdr3_aa: CASTGGLAGSLDTQYF
clone_size: -
j_call: TRBJ2-3
d_call: TRBD2
v_call: TRBV2

cdr3_nt: TGTGCCAGCAGTCCCAATAGGGGTCCCGGGACAAAGAACACTGAAGCTTTCTTT
cdr3_aa: CASSPNRGPGTKNTEAFF
clone_size: -
j_call: TRBJ1-1
d_call: -
v_call: TRBV6-6

cdr3_nt: TGTGCCAGCAGTGTACCTCCCCGCAGCGGGCCCCAAGCTTTCTTT
cdr3_aa: CASSVPPRSGPQAFF
clone_size: once
j_call: TRBJ1-1
d_call: -
v_call: TRBV27

cdr3_nt: TGTGCCAGCAGCTTGGAAGGGGTTACTGAAGCTTTCTTT
cdr3_aa: CASSLEGVTEAFF
clone_size: once
j_call: TRBJ1-1
d_call: -
v_call: TRBV5-5

cdr3_nt: TGTGCCAGCAGTTCCCACACGAATCTGGCAAACACCATATATTTT
cdr3_aa: CASSSHTNLANTIYF
clone_size: -
j_call: TRBJ1-3
d_call: -
v_call: TRBV6-5

cdr3_nt: TGTGCCACCAGTGACACTCGACAGGGGAACACTGAAGCTTTCTTT
cdr3_aa: CATSDTRQGNTEAFF
clone_size: -
j_call: TRBJ1-1
d_call: TRBD1
v_call: TRBV24-1

cdr3_nt: TGTGCCAGCAGCTTGGGCTCAGCGCGGTCTTGGAACACTGAAGCTTTCTTT
cdr3_aa: CASSLGSARSWNTEAFF
clone_size: -
j_call: TRBJ1-1
d_call: -
v_call: TRBV5-4

cdr3_nt: TGTGCCAGCAGACCCGACAGCTCAACTAATGAAAAACTGTTTTTT
cdr3_aa: CASRPDSSTNEKLFF
clone_size: -
j_call: TRBJ1-4
d_call: -
v_call: TRBV6-5

cdr3_nt: TGTGCCAGCAGCTTAGGACAGGGGAACACTGAAGCTTTCTTT
cdr3_aa: CASSLGQGNTEAFF
clone_size: -
j_call: TRBJ1-1
d_call: TRBD1
v_call: TRBV7-8

cdr3_nt: TGTGCCAGCAGTTACGAGCTGAAAGGAAACACCATATATTTT
cdr3_aa: CASSYELKGNTIYF
clone_size: few
j_call: TRBJ1-3
d_call: -
v_call: TRBV6-5

cdr3_nt: TGCAGCGGCAGAACAGGGGACCGAGCTTTCTTT
cdr3_aa: CSGRTGDRAFF
clone_size: few
j_call: TRBJ1-1
d_call: TRBD1
v_call: TRBV29-1

cdr3_nt: TGTGCCAGCAGCGTGGGACAGCCCTATGAAGCTTTCTTT
cdr3_aa: CASSVGQPYEAFF
clone_size: -
j_call: TRBJ1-1
d_call: TRBD1
v_call: TRBV6-5

cdr3_nt: TGTGCCAGCAGTTACGCGAGGGTTGGTGGAAACACCATATATTTT
cdr3_aa: CASSYARVGGNTIYF
clone_size: -
j_call: TRBJ1-3
d_call: -
v_call: TRBV6-5

cdr3_nt: TGTGCCAGCTCACCTCAGGGATCTGGGGCCAACGTCCTGACTTTC
cdr3_aa: CASSPQGSGANVLTF
clone_size: -
j_call: TRBJ2-6
d_call: -
v_call: TRBV18

cdr3_nt: TGCGCCAGCAGCTTGGATGGGCGGGAGGGACAGCCCCAGCATTTT
cdr3_aa: CASSLDGREGQPQHF
clone_size: -
j_call: TRBJ1-5
d_call: -
v_call: TRBV5-1

cdr3_nt: TGCGCCAGCAGTTTAGCGGGAGGTGAAAACGAGCAGTACTTC
cdr3_aa: CASSLAGGENEQYF
clone_size: -
j_call: TRBJ2-7
d_call: TRBD2
v_call: TRBV5-1

cdr3_nt: TGTGCCAGCAGTTACTCCACTTTGACAGCGAACACTGAAGCTTTCTTT
cdr3_aa: CASSYSTLTANTEAFF
clone_size: -
j_call: TRBJ1-1
d_call: -
v_call: TRBV6-2/TRBV6-3

cdr3_nt: TGTGCCAGCAGCAACAGGGGGAGTGGGGCTTTCTTT
cdr3_aa: CASSNRGSGAFF
clone_size: -
j_call: TRBJ1-1
d_call: TRBD1
v_call: TRBV6-5

cdr3_nt: TGTGCCAGCAGTTTCCAGGGGGCTTATGAAAAACTGTTTTTT
cdr3_aa: CASSFQGAYEKLFF
clone_size: -
j_call: TRBJ1-4
d_call: TRBD1
v_call: TRBV27

cdr3_nt: TGTGCCAGCAGCTCAAGACAGGGGGCGCAGCCCCAGCATTTT
cdr3_aa: CASSSRQGAQPQHF
clone_size: -
j_call: TRBJ1-5
d_call: TRBD1
v_call: TRBV7-2

cdr3_nt: TGTGCCAGCAGTTACTCGGGCAGGGGAAAAAACGAGCAGTACTTC
cdr3_aa: CASSYSGRGKNEQYF
clone_size: once
j_call: TRBJ2-7
d_call: -
v_call: TRBV6-5

cdr3_nt: TGTGCCAGTAGTATCGCTTCCGGAGGGCGATTTTTTGATGAGCAGTTCTTC
cdr3_aa: CASSIASGGRFFDEQFF
clone_size: -
j_call: TRBJ2-1
d_call: -
v_call: TRBV19

cdr3_nt: TGTGCCAGTAGTATGATGGCAGGGCATAGCAATCAGCCCCAGCATTTT
cdr3_aa: CASSMMAGHSNQPQHF
clone_size: -
j_call: TRBJ1-5
d_call: -
v_call: TRBV19

cdr3_nt: TGTGCCAGCAGTACAGGGACTGGAAACACCATATATTTT
cdr3_aa: CASSTGTGNTIYF
clone_size: -
j_call: TRBJ1-3
d_call: -
v_call: TRBV6-1

cdr3_nt: TGTGCCAGCAGCTTAGATTTACACCTGTATTTT
cdr3_aa: CASSLDLHLYF
clone_size: -
j_call: TRBJ1-3
d_call: -
v_call: TRBV7-9

cdr3_nt: TGTGCCAGCAGCCCCGGGAGTGGCTATGGCTACACCTTC
cdr3_aa: CASSPGSGYGYTF
clone_size: -
j_call: TRBJ1-2
d_call: -
v_call: TRBV7-2

cdr3_nt: TGTGCCAGCAGTGGCACACACCCTTGCTTC
cdr3_aa: CASSGTHPCF
clone_size: -
j_call: TRBJ2-7
d_call: -
v_call: TRBV2

cdr3_nt: TGTGCCAGCAGCTTGAACAGGGCGGAAAACACCATATATTTT
cdr3_aa: CASSLNRAENTIYF
clone_size: -
j_call: TRBJ1-3
d_call: -
v_call: TRBV5-5

cdr3_nt: TGTGCCAGGCCTCCAGGGTCAGCGAACACTGAAGCTTTCTTT
cdr3_aa: CARPPGSANTEAFF
clone_size: -
j_call: TRBJ1-1
d_call: -
v_call: TRBV2

cdr3_nt: TGTGCCAGCAGCCAAGAGTCCAGGGCATCCTACGAGCAGTACTTC
cdr3_aa: CASSQESRASYEQYF
clone_size: -
j_call: TRBJ2-7
d_call: -
v_call: TRBV14

cdr3_nt: TGCGCCAGCAGTGCAAGGGGGGGATACTATGGCTACACCTTC
cdr3_aa: CASSARGGYYGYTF
clone_size: once
j_call: TRBJ1-2
d_call: -
v_call: TRBV5-1

cdr3_nt: TGCGCCAGCAGTGGCTCCGGTGGGGGGAACGGCTATGGCTACACCTTC
cdr3_aa: CASSGSGGGNGYGYTF
clone_size: -
j_call: TRBJ1-2
d_call: -
v_call: TRBV5-1

cdr3_nt: TGTGCCAGCAGCGTAATTAGCGGGGGGGCGGGCAATGAGCAGTTCTTC
cdr3_aa: CASSVISGGAGNEQFF
clone_size: -
j_call: TRBJ2-1
d_call: TRBD2
v_call: TRBV9

cdr3_nt: TGTGCCAGCAGTGCCCGGACAGGGCGTAATTCACCCCTCCACTTT
cdr3_aa: CASSARTGRNSPLHF
clone_size: -
j_call: TRBJ1-6
d_call: TRBD1
v_call: TRBV2

cdr3_nt: TGTGCCAGCAGCCAACCCGACAGGGACACCTACGAGCAGTACTTC
cdr3_aa: CASSQPDRDTYEQYF
clone_size: -
j_call: TRBJ2-7
d_call: TRBD1
v_call: TRBV4-2

cdr3_nt: TGTGCCAGAAGCTTGGTCTATAGCTCCACCGGGGAGCTGTTTTTT
cdr3_aa: CARSLVYSSTGELFF
clone_size: -
j_call: TRBJ2-2
d_call: -
v_call: TRBV5-3

cdr3_nt: TGTGCCAGCAGCCCCACAGGGTACACTGAAGCTTTCTTT
cdr3_aa: CASSPTGYTEAFF
clone_size: few
j_call: TRBJ1-1
d_call: -
v_call: TRBV13

cdr3_nt: TGCAGTGCTAGTGGCAACTTGAACACTGAAGCTTTCTTT
cdr3_aa: CSASGNLNTEAFF
clone_size: -
j_call: TRBJ1-1
d_call: -
v_call: TRBV20-1

cdr3_nt: TGTGCCAGCAGTTTAGGTGGGCCGGGGATCAACACCGGGGAGCTGTTTTTT
cdr3_aa: CASSLGGPGINTGELFF
clone_size: -
j_call: TRBJ2-2
d_call: -
v_call: TRBV27

cdr3_nt: TGTGCCAGTAGTAGTGTGGGTGGGACAGGCGCCTACGAGCAGTACTTC
cdr3_aa: CASSSVGGTGAYEQYF
clone_size: -
j_call: TRBJ2-7
d_call: TRBD1
v_call: TRBV19

cdr3_nt: TGTGCCAGCAGCTTAGGGTCGGACAGGGGGCTTCCCCAGCATTTT
cdr3_aa: CASSLGSDRGLPQHF
clone_size: -
j_call: TRBJ1-5
d_call: TRBD1
v_call: TRBV7-9

cdr3_nt: TGTGCCAGCAGCCCACCGGGACTAGCGGGTTACGAGCAGTACTTC
cdr3_aa: CASSPPGLAGYEQYF
clone_size: -
j_call: TRBJ2-7
d_call: TRBD2
v_call: TRBV7-9

cdr3_nt: TGTGCCAGCAGGGGACAGGGGGTATTGAACACTGAAGCTTTCTTT
cdr3_aa: CASRGQGVLNTEAFF
clone_size: -
j_call: TRBJ1-1
d_call: TRBD1
v_call: TRBV7-2

cdr3_nt: TGTGCCTGGAGCCCCCGCGGGGGGTTCCACACCTTC
cdr3_aa: CAWSPRGGFHTF
clone_size: few
j_call: TRBJ1-2
d_call: -
v_call: TRBV30

cdr3_nt: TGTGCCAGTAGTATACGACAGGGGAACACTGAAGCTTTCTTT
cdr3_aa: CASSIRQGNTEAFF
clone_size: once
j_call: TRBJ1-1
d_call: TRBD1
v_call: TRBV19

cdr3_nt: TGCAGCGTGGCACAGGTGTTTGGGAACACTGAAGCTTTCTTT
cdr3_aa: CSVAQVFGNTEAFF
clone_size: -
j_call: TRBJ1-1
d_call: -
v_call: TRBV29-1

cdr3_nt: TGTGCCAGCAGCTTGGCCGAGGCAGGGGGCTCCGAGCAGTACTTC
cdr3_aa: CASSLAEAGGSEQYF
clone_size: -
j_call: TRBJ2-7
d_call: TRBD1
v_call: TRBV5-4

cdr3_nt: TGCGCCAGCAGCGCCCACCTTACAGGTTACGAGCAGTACTTC
cdr3_aa: CASSAHLTGYEQYF
clone_size: -
j_call: TRBJ2-7
d_call: -
v_call: TRBV4-1